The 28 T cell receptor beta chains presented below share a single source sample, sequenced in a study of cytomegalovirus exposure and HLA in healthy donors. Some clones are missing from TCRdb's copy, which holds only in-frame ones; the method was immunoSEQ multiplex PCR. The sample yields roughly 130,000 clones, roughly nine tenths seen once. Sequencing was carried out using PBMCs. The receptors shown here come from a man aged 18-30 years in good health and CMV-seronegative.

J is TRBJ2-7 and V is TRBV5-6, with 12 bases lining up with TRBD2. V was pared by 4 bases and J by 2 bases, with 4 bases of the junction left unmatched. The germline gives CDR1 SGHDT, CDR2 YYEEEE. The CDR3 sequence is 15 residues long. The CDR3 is CASSGGLAGPYEQYF. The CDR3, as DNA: TGTGCCAGCAGCGGAGGACTAGCGGGGCCCTACGAGCAGTACTTC.

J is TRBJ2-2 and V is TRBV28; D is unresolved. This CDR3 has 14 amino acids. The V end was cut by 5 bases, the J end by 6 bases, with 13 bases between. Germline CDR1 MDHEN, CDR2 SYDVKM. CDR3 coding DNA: TGTGCCAGCAGTCCCCGTTTTGTTCCCGGGGAGCTGTTTTTT. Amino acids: CASSPRFVPGELFF.

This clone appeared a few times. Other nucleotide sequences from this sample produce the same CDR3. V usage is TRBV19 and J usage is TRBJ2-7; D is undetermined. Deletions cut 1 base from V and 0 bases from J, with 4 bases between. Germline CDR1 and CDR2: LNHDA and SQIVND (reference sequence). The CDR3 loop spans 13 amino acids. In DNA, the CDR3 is TGTGCCAGTAGTATAGGCAGCTCCTACGAGCAGTACTTC. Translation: CASSIGSSYEQYF.

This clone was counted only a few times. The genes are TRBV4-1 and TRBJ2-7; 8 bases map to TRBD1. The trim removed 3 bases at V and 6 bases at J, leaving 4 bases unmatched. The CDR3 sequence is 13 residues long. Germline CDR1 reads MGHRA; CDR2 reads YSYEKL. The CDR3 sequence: CASSQTDRAEQYF. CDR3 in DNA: TGCGCCAGCAGCCAGACGGACAGGGCCGAGCAGTACTTC.

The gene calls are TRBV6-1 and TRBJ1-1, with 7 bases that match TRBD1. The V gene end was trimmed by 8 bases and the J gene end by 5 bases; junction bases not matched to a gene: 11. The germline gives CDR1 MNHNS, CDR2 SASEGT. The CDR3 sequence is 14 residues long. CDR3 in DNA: TGTGCCAGCGGGGAGCAGGGGGTGGGAACTGAAGCTTTCTTT. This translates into CASGEQGVGTEAFF.

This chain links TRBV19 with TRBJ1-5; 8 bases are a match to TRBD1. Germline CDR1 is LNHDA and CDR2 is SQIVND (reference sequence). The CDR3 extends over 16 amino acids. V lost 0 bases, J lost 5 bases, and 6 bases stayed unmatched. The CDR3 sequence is CASSIDPTGDYQPQHF. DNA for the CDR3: TGTGCCAGTAGTATAGATCCGACAGGGGACTATCAGCCCCAGCATTTT.

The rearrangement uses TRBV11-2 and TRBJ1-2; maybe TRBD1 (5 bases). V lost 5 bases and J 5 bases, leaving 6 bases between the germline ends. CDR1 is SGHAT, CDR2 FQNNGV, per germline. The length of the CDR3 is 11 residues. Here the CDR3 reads CASSGGYGYTF. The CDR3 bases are TGTGCCAGCAGCGGGGGGTATGGCTACACCTTC.

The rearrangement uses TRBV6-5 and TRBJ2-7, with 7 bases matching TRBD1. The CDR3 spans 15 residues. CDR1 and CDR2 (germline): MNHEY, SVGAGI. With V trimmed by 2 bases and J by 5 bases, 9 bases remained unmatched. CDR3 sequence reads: CASSYLGTAIHEQYF. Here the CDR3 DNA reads TGTGCCAGCAGTTACCTCGGGACAGCCATCCACGAGCAGTACTTC.

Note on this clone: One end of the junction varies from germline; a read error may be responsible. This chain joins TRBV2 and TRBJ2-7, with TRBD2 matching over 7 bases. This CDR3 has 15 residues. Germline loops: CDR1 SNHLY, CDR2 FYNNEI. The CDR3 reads CASRGRGGLSSEQYF. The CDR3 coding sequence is TGTGCCAGCAGGGGACGCGGGGGTCTATCCTCCGAGCAGTACTTC.

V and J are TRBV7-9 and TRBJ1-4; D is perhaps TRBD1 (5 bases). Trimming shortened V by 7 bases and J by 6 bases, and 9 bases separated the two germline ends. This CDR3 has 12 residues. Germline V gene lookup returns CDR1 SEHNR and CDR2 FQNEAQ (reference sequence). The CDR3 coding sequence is TGTGCCAGCACCGGGGGGGATGAAAAACTGTTTTTT. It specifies CASTGGDEKLFF. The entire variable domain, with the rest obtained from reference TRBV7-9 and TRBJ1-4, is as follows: DTGVSQNPRHKITKRGQNVTFRCDPISEHNRLYWYRQTLGQGPEFLTYFQNEAQLEKSRLLSDRFSAERPKGSFSTLEIQRTEQGDSAMYLCASTGGDEKLFFGSGTQLSVL.

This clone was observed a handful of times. The CDR3: CASSRTGPDTQYF. In DNA form, the CDR3 reads TGTGCCAGCAGCCGGACTGGGCCAGATACGCAGTATTTT. The chain has TRBV11-2 and TRBJ2-3; tentatively, D is TRBD2 (5 bases). The germline V gene has CDR1 SGHAT and CDR2 FQNNGV. Deletions cut 5 bases from V and 4 bases from J, with 10 bases between. The CDR3 consists of 13 residues.

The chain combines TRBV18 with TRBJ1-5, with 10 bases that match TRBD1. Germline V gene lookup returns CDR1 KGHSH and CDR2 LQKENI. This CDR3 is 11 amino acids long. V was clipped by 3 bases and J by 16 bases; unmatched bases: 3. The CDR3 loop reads CASSPGTGVHF. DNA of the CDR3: TGTGCCAGCTCACCGGGGACAGGGGTACATTTT.

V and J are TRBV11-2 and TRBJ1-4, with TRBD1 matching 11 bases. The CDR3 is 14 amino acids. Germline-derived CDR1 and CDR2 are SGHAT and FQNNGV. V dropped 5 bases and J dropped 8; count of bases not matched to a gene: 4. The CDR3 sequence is CASSMDRGREKLFF. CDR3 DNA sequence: TGTGCCAGCAGCATGGACAGGGGGCGAGAAAAACTGTTTTTT.

The CDR3 DNA reads as TGTGCCAGCTCACCACGGCAGGGGCCCTACGAGCAGTACTTC. Amino acids: CASSPRQGPYEQYF. The chain links TRBV18 to TRBJ2-7, with D maybe TRBD1 (6 bases). The ends were cut back, 1 base at V and 2 bases at J, with 9 bases in the middle. Looked up from germline, CDR1 is KGHSH and CDR2 is LQKENI. The CDR3 spans 14 residues.

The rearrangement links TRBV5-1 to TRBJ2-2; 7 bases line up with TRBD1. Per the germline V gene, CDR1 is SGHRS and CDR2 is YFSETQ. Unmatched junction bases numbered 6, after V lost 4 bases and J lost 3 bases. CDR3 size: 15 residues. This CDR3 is CASSTRTGDTGELFF. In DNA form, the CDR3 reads TGCGCCAGCAGCACCAGGACAGGAGACACCGGGGAGCTGTTTTTT.

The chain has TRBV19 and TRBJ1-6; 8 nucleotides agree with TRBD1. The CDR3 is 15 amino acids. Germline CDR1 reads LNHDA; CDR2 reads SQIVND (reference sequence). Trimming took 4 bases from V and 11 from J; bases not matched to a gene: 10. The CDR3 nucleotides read TGTGCCAGTAGTAACCAGGGGGCTGAGAGAACACCCCTCCACTTT. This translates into CASSNQGAERTPLHF.

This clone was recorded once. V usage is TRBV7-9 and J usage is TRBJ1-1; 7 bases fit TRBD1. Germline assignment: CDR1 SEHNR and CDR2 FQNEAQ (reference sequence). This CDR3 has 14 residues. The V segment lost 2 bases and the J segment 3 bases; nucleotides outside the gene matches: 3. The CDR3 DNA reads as TGTGCCAGCAGCTTACCAGGGGGAGACACTGAAGCTTTCTTT. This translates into CASSLPGGDTEAFF.

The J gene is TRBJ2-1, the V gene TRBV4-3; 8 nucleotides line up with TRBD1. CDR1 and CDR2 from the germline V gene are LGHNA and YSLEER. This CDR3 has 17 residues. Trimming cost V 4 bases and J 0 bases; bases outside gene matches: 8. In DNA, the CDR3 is TGCGCCAGCAGCCTTCGTTCAGGGGGCTTCTCCTACAATGAGCAGTTCTTC. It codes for CASSLRSGGFSYNEQFF.

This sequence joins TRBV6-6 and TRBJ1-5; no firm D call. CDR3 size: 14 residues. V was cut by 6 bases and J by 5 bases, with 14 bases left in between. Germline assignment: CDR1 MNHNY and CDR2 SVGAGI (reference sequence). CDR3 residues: CASRGWAADQPQHF. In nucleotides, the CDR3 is TGTGCCAGCAGGGGTTGGGCAGCCGATCAGCCCCAGCATTTT.

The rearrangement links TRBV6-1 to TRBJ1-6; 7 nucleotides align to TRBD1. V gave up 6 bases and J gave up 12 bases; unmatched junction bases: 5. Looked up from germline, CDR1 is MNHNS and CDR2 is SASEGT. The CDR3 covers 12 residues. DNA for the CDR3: TGTGCCAGCAGAGGACAGGTAAAACCCCTCCACTTT. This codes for CASRGQVKPLHF.

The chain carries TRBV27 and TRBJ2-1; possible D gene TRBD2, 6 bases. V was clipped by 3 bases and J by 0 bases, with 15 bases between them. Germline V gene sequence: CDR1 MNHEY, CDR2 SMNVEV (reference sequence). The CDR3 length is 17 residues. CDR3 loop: CASSFVGGESSYNEQFF. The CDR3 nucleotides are TGTGCCAGCAGTTTTGTTGGAGGGGAGAGCTCCTACAATGAGCAGTTCTTC.

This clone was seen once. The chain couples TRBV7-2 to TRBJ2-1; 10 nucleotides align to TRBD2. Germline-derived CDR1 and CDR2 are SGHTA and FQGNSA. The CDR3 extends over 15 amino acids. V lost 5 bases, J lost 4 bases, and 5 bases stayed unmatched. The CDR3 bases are TGTGCCAGCAGCAAACTAGCGGGATTATACAATGAGCAGTTCTTC. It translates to CASSKLAGLYNEQFF. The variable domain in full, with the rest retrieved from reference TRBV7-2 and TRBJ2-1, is GAGVSQSPSNKVTEKGKDVELRCDPISGHTALYWYRQSLGQGLEFLIYFQGNSAPDKSGLPSDRFSAERTGGSVSTLTIQRTQQEDSAVYLCASSKLAGLYNEQFFGPGTRLTVL.

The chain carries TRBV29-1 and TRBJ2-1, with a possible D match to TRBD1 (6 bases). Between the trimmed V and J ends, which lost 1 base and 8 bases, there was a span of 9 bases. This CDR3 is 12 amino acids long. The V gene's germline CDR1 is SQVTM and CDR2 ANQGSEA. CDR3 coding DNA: TGCAGCGTTGAAGTATCAGGGGATGAGCAGTTCTTC. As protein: CSVEVSGDEQFF.

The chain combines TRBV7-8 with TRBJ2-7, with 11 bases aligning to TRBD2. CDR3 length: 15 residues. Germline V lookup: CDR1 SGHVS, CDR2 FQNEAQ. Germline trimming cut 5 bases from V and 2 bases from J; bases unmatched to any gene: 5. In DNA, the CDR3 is TGTGCCAGCAGCGAGGGACTAGCGGTTCCCTACGAGCAGTACTTC. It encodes CASSEGLAVPYEQYF.

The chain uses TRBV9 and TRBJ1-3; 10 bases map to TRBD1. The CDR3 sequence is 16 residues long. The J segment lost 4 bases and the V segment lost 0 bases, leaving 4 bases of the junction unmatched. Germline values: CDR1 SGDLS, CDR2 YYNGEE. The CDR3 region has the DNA TGTGCCAGCAGCGTAGGGGTGGACAGGGGGGGAAACACCATATATTTT. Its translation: CASSVGVDRGGNTIYF.

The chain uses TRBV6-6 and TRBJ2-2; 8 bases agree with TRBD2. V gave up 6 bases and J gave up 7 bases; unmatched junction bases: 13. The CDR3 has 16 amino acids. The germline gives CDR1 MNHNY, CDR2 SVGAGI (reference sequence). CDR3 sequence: CASRTRTGGLGGELFF. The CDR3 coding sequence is TGTGCCAGCAGAACCCGCACGGGGGGGCTGGGCGGGGAGCTGTTTTTT.

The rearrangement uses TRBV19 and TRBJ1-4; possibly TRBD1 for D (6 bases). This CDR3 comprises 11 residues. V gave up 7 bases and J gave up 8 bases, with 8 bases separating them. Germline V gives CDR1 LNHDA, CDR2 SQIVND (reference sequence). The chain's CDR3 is CASKGDEKLFF. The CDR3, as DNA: TGTGCCAGTAAGGGGGACGAAAAACTGTTTTTT.

The CDR3 DNA is TGTGCCAGCAGTTACTCGGGGACAGGGTCTACGGGGCAGTACTTC. Translated: CASSYSGTGSTGQYF. The V gene is TRBV6-5, the J gene TRBJ2-7, with 9 bases fitting TRBD1. Germline V CDR1 and CDR2: MNHEY, SVGAGI. The CDR3 extends over 15 amino acids. Trimming cost V 0 bases and J 9 bases; bases outside gene matches: 9.